The present T cell receptor beta chain was sequenced within a study of molecular identifiers for immune sequencing clone quantification. Points from the study as a whole: Spiked Jurkat TCR RNA equivalent to one cell reportedly surfaced among over 850,000 naive cells. For highly expanded clones, sizes could be underestimated when identical TCR molecules share a barcode.

This CDR3 spans 16 amino acids. CDR1 is SGHVS, CDR2 FNYEAQ, per germline. With 10%, 30% or 50% of RNA, roughly 17,000 to 1,000,000 naive CD8 T cells were sequenced. The bulk TCR libraries were made with methods described before and with listed TCR primers. TCRdb re-called the PCR reads with MiXCR, one entry per CDR3 protein. The repertoire holds about 300,000 distinct CDR3 sequences, 20% to 25% seen once, with about 0.79% in the top ten. About this clonotype: Its antigen is as yet unknown. The junction does not match germline at one end; this may be a read error.

The chain joins TRBV7-6 to TRBJ2-4; tentative D call: TRBD2 (5 bases). Sequenced sample: naive CD8+ T cells from blood, with Jurkat cell RNA spiked in. Subset in this sample: FACS-sorted CD8+CD4-CCR7+CD45RA+ naive T cells. The TCR comes from a human donor in good health. Some libraries in this study had Jurkat cell RNA spiked in. The CDR3 is CASSLAILLAENIQYF. CDR3 nucleotides: TGTGCCAGCAGCTTAGCGATACTCCTAGCCGAAAACATTCAGTACTTC.